This T cell receptor (beta chain) stems from a study of identical twins. Findings and limits, study-wide: Monozygotic twins shared more out-of-frame TCR alpha than recombination models predicted. Abundant beta clonotypes from cord blood had fewer insertions, unlike memory repertoires, which showed none.

This CDR3 is built from 14 residues. The germline V and J ends were trimmed by 8 bases and 0 bases, with 13 bases remaining between them. Per the germline V gene, CDR1 is SGHAT and CDR2 is FQNNGV. Points on this clonotype: The antigen is unknown.

TCRdb reanalysed the 5' RACE reads using MiXCR and keeps one entry per CDR3 protein. The sample contains around 1.7 million distinct CDR3 sequences, around a third of which appear only once. Sequenced: cord blood. This chain links TRBV11-2 with TRBJ2-5, with a possible D match to TRBD1 (6 bases). This clonotype was sampled from a newborn girl in good health. The CDR3 here is CASEGGPYQETQYF. CDR3 DNA: TGTGCCAGCGAAGGGGGTCCCTACCAAGAGACCCAGTACTTC.